This is a list of T cell receptor beta chains from one sample in a study of blood T cell repertoires in COVID-19. Assay: immunoSEQ multiplex PCR; the TCRdb copy retains only in-frame clones and omits some. The table lists about 140,000 clones, roughly 79% of them singletons, with around 3% in the top ten. Sequencing was performed on PBMCs or T cells enriched from blood (not recorded which). Source of these receptors: a woman aged 50 to 60 who had recovered from COVID-19. The CDR3 runs from the conserved cysteine through the conserved F or W. The D gene is left open where the match is weak. Part of the rows lack a size; the others show once, few, many or a class for expanded clones.

J gene: TRBJ2-1
clone size: -
D gene: TRBD1
V gene: TRBV28
CDR3 DNA: TGTGCCAGCAGTATAACAGGGGCCTACAATGAGCAGTTCTTC
CDR3 protein: CASSITGAYNEQFF

J gene: TRBJ1-3
clone size: -
D gene: -
V gene: TRBV27
CDR3 DNA: TGTGCCAGCAGTCCGATTAATCAGGGTCTCTCTGGAAACACCATATATTTT
CDR3 protein: CASSPINQGLSGNTIYF

J gene: TRBJ2-5
clone size: -
D gene: TRBD2
V gene: TRBV30
CDR3 DNA: TGTGCCTGGAGTGGTCTAGCGGGGGGCCAAGAGACCCAGTACTTC
CDR3 protein: CAWSGLAGGQETQYF

J gene: TRBJ1-2
clone size: -
D gene: -
V gene: TRBV29-1
CDR3 DNA: TGCAGCGTGGCGGGCAGAGCTGGCTACACCTTC
CDR3 protein: CSVAGRAGYTF

J gene: TRBJ2-7
clone size: -
D gene: -
V gene: TRBV28
CDR3 DNA: TGTGCCAGCAGTTTAAGGCAATACCCTAGCGAGCAGTACTTC
CDR3 protein: CASSLRQYPSEQYF

J gene: TRBJ1-5
clone size: -
D gene: -
V gene: TRBV20-1
CDR3 DNA: TGCAGTGCTAGTCCCGTCAACCGGGGTAGCGGCAATCAGCCCCAGCATTTT
CDR3 protein: CSASPVNRGSGNQPQHF

J gene: TRBJ1-2
clone size: once
D gene: TRBD1
V gene: TRBV5-1
CDR3 DNA: TGCGCCAGCAGCCTTACTACAGGGGGGAGGGATGGCTACACCTTC
CDR3 protein: CASSLTTGGRDGYTF

J gene: TRBJ2-3
clone size: -
D gene: -
V gene: TRBV4-1
CDR3 DNA: TGCGCCAGCAGCCAAGAAAGCGGGAGCACAGATACGCAGTATTTT
CDR3 protein: CASSQESGSTDTQYF

J gene: TRBJ2-7
clone size: -
D gene: -
V gene: TRBV7-3
CDR3 DNA: TGTGCCAGCAGCCCAGGGGGGATAACCTACGAGCAGTACTTC
CDR3 protein: CASSPGGITYEQYF

J gene: TRBJ1-3
clone size: -
D gene: -
V gene: TRBV11-2
CDR3 DNA: TGTGCCAGCAGCTCCAAGGGCAGGGCAAGCTCTGGAAACACCATATATTTT
CDR3 protein: CASSSKGRASSGNTIYF

J gene: TRBJ2-7
clone size: -
D gene: TRBD2
V gene: TRBV27
CDR3 DNA: TGTGCCAGCAGTTTATACGGGGGGACCAATTACGAGCAGTACTTC
CDR3 protein: CASSLYGGTNYEQYF

J gene: TRBJ1-1
clone size: -
D gene: -
V gene: TRBV19
CDR3 DNA: TGTGCCAGTAGTATAGCCCCGGGGAACACTGAAGCTTTCTTT
CDR3 protein: CASSIAPGNTEAFF

J gene: TRBJ1-3
clone size: -
D gene: -
V gene: TRBV3-1/TRBV3-2
CDR3 DNA: TGTGCCAGCAGCCAAGCCTCGGGGATCTCTGGAAACACCATATATTTT
CDR3 protein: CASSQASGISGNTIYF

J gene: TRBJ2-3
clone size: -
D gene: TRBD2
V gene: TRBV6-5
CDR3 DNA: TGTGCCAGCAGCACCTTTGGGGGGGACACAGATACGCAGTATTTT
CDR3 protein: CASSTFGGDTDTQYF

J gene: TRBJ2-5
clone size: -
D gene: TRBD1
V gene: TRBV5-1
CDR3 DNA: TGCGCCAGCAGGCTGACCGGGACAGAAGAGACCCAGTACTTC
CDR3 protein: CASRLTGTEETQYF

J gene: TRBJ1-1
clone size: -
D gene: -
V gene: TRBV29-1
CDR3 DNA: TGCAGCGTTCTCCTGAACACTGAAGCTTTCTTT
CDR3 protein: CSVLLNTEAFF

J gene: TRBJ2-5
clone size: -
D gene: TRBD1
V gene: TRBV27
CDR3 DNA: TGTGCCAGCCCCCTACCAGTGAGCCCCCTGGGACAGGGAGAGACCCAGTACTTC
CDR3 protein: CASPLPVSPLGQGETQYF

J gene: TRBJ2-2
clone size: -
D gene: TRBD2
V gene: TRBV3-1/TRBV3-2
CDR3 DNA: TGTGCCAGCAGCGGGACTAGCGAGAACACCGGGGAGCTGTTTTTT
CDR3 protein: CASSGTSENTGELFF

J gene: TRBJ1-1
clone size: few
D gene: TRBD1
V gene: TRBV11-3
CDR3 DNA: TGTGCCAGCACCTGGACAGGGGACACTGAAGCTTTCTTT
CDR3 protein: CASTWTGDTEAFF

J gene: TRBJ2-7
clone size: -
D gene: TRBD1
V gene: TRBV2
CDR3 DNA: TGTGCCAGCAGATGGACAGGGGATACATACGAGCAGTACTTC
CDR3 protein: CASRWTGDTYEQYF

J gene: TRBJ2-5
clone size: -
D gene: -
V gene: TRBV24-1
CDR3 DNA: TGTGCCACCAGTGAGCGACTCATACAGGGGCGGGGGACCCAGTACTTC
CDR3 protein: CATSERLIQGRGTQYF

J gene: TRBJ1-2
clone size: few
D gene: -
V gene: TRBV19
CDR3 DNA: TGTGCCAGTAGTATATATTCCAGGGATGGTGGCTACACCTTC
CDR3 protein: CASSIYSRDGGYTF

J gene: TRBJ1-1
clone size: -
D gene: -
V gene: TRBV10-1
CDR3 DNA: TGCGCCAGCAGTGAGACAGGGAACACTGAAGCTTTCTTT
CDR3 protein: CASSETGNTEAFF

J gene: TRBJ2-3
clone size: -
D gene: -
V gene: TRBV7-9
CDR3 DNA: TGTGCCAGCAGCTCTAGCACAGATACGCAGTATTTT
CDR3 protein: CASSSSTDTQYF

J gene: TRBJ1-2
clone size: -
D gene: -
V gene: TRBV6-6
CDR3 DNA: TGTGCCAGCAGTGACAATAACTATGGCTACACCTTC
CDR3 protein: CASSDNNYGYTF

J gene: TRBJ2-1
clone size: -
D gene: -
V gene: TRBV7-6
CDR3 DNA: TGTGCCAGCAGCCAAACTCTCCGGGACTTACACAATGAGCAGTTCTTC
CDR3 protein: CASSQTLRDLHNEQFF

J gene: TRBJ1-6
clone size: -
D gene: -
V gene: TRBV19
CDR3 DNA: TGTGCCAGTAGTAAGGACAGCAGCTCCTATAATTCACCCCTCCACTTT
CDR3 protein: CASSKDSSSYNSPLHF

J gene: TRBJ2-1
clone size: -
D gene: TRBD1
V gene: TRBV7-9
CDR3 DNA: TGTGCCAGCACCTTGAGGGGGGACAGGGATAGTGAGCAGTTCTTC
CDR3 protein: CASTLRGDRDSEQFF

J gene: TRBJ1-6
clone size: -
D gene: TRBD1
V gene: TRBV5-8
CDR3 DNA: TGTGCCAGCAGCTTTGGACAGGGTAATTCACCCCTCCACTTT
CDR3 protein: CASSFGQGNSPLHF

J gene: TRBJ2-1
clone size: -
D gene: -
V gene: TRBV5-1
CDR3 DNA: TGCGCCAGCAGTCCCGGGAGGACAGACTACAATGAGCAGTTCTTC
CDR3 protein: CASSPGRTDYNEQFF

J gene: TRBJ2-3
clone size: -
D gene: TRBD2
V gene: TRBV2
CDR3 DNA: TGTGCCAGCAGTGAACGGCTAGCGGGAACCACAGATACGCAGTATTTT
CDR3 protein: CASSERLAGTTDTQYF

J gene: TRBJ2-3
clone size: -
D gene: TRBD2
V gene: TRBV13
CDR3 DNA: TGTGCCAGCAGCCGTGGACTAGCTTTTAGCACAGATACGCAGTATTTT
CDR3 protein: CASSRGLAFSTDTQYF

J gene: TRBJ1-6
clone size: -
D gene: -
V gene: TRBV14
CDR3 DNA: TGTGCCAGCAGCCAAAGAGGAATCCAACGCCACGATAATTCACCCCTCCACTTT
CDR3 protein: CASSQRGIQRHDNSPLHF

J gene: TRBJ2-3
clone size: -
D gene: TRBD1
V gene: TRBV19
CDR3 DNA: TGTGCCAGTAGTATATCTGGACAGGCACGCACAGATACGCAGTATTTT
CDR3 protein: CASSISGQARTDTQYF

J gene: TRBJ2-1
clone size: -
D gene: TRBD2
V gene: TRBV5-1
CDR3 DNA: TGCGCCAGCAGGGGGGGGGACGCAGCTCTATACAATGAGCAGTTCTTC
CDR3 protein: CASRGGDAALYNEQFF

J gene: TRBJ1-1
clone size: many
D gene: -
V gene: TRBV11-3
CDR3 DNA: TGTGCCAGCAGCTTAGTGCGGGGGCGTTCCACTGAAGCTTTCTTT
CDR3 protein: CASSLVRGRSTEAFF

J gene: TRBJ1-6
clone size: -
D gene: TRBD1
V gene: TRBV19
CDR3 DNA: TGTGCCAGTAGTGCGGACAGGGCGCGCTATAATTCACCCCTCCACTTT
CDR3 protein: CASSADRARYNSPLHF

J gene: TRBJ1-2
clone size: -
D gene: -
V gene: TRBV5-6
CDR3 DNA: TGTGCCAGCAGCTTGGGACAGATCCCCTATGGCTACACCTTC
CDR3 protein: CASSLGQIPYGYTF

J gene: TRBJ1-2
clone size: few
D gene: -
V gene: TRBV5-1
CDR3 DNA: TGCGCCAGCAGCTTGGTCCAGGGAGGAGGCTACACCTTC
CDR3 protein: CASSLVQGGGYTF

J gene: TRBJ2-7
clone size: -
D gene: -
V gene: TRBV5-1
CDR3 DNA: TGCGCCAGCAGCCCAGACAGGATCTACGAGCAGTACTTC
CDR3 protein: CASSPDRIYEQYF

J gene: TRBJ2-2
clone size: once
D gene: TRBD2
V gene: TRBV28
CDR3 DNA: TGTGCCAGCAGTGAGAGCGGGAGAGTAGCCGGGGAGCTGTTTTTT
CDR3 protein: CASSESGRVAGELFF

J gene: TRBJ2-5
clone size: many
D gene: TRBD2
V gene: TRBV4-2
CDR3 DNA: TGTGCCAGCAGCCCATCCGGGACTAGCCTCCAAGAGACCCAGTACTTC
CDR3 protein: CASSPSGTSLQETQYF

J gene: TRBJ2-7
clone size: -
D gene: TRBD2
V gene: TRBV5-5
CDR3 DNA: TGTGCCAGCAGCGGGCTAGCGGGGGGCCCCTACGAGCAGTACTTC
CDR3 protein: CASSGLAGGPYEQYF

J gene: TRBJ1-3
clone size: few
D gene: -
V gene: TRBV19
CDR3 DNA: TGTGCCAGTAGTCCCGGTTGGCCGGGTGGAAACACCATATATTTT
CDR3 protein: CASSPGWPGGNTIYF

J gene: TRBJ2-1
clone size: -
D gene: -
V gene: TRBV5-1
CDR3 DNA: TGCGCCAGCAGTCTTGTAATCGGGGAACTTTACAATGAGCAGTTCTTC
CDR3 protein: CASSLVIGELYNEQFF

J gene: TRBJ2-3
clone size: -
D gene: -
V gene: TRBV4-1
CDR3 DNA: TGCGCCAGCAGCCAACCGGGTGCAGATACGCAGTATTTT
CDR3 protein: CASSQPGADTQYF

J gene: TRBJ2-1
clone size: -
D gene: TRBD1
V gene: TRBV10-1
CDR3 DNA: TGCGCCAGCAGTGAGTCAGACAGGGTCAGTGCCTACAATGAGCAGTTCTTC
CDR3 protein: CASSESDRVSAYNEQFF

J gene: TRBJ1-4
clone size: -
D gene: TRBD1
V gene: TRBV28
CDR3 DNA: TGTGCCAGCAGGACAGGGGAAAACAGTGAAAAACTGTTTTTT
CDR3 protein: CASRTGENSEKLFF

J gene: TRBJ2-1
clone size: -
D gene: TRBD2
V gene: TRBV5-1
CDR3 DNA: TGCGCCAGCTCTTTCGGGACTAGCGGGGACAATGAGCAGTTCTTC
CDR3 protein: CASSFGTSGDNEQFF

J gene: TRBJ1-2
clone size: -
D gene: TRBD1
V gene: TRBV29-1
CDR3 DNA: TGCAGCGTGGGGGACAGAGCGGGTGGCTACACCTTC
CDR3 protein: CSVGDRAGGYTF

J gene: TRBJ2-1
clone size: -
D gene: -
V gene: TRBV5-1
CDR3 DNA: TGCGCCAGCAGCTTGCAACTAGCCTTAGACAATGAGCAGTTCTTC
CDR3 protein: CASSLQLALDNEQFF

J gene: TRBJ2-7
clone size: -
D gene: TRBD2
V gene: TRBV10-2
CDR3 DNA: TGCGCCAGCAGTGAGGGACTAGGGTCTTACGAGCAGTACTTC
CDR3 protein: CASSEGLGSYEQYF

J gene: TRBJ1-4
clone size: -
D gene: -
V gene: TRBV28
CDR3 DNA: TGTGCCAGCCGTCTTTTTGGGAACAGGGAGCAGGAAAAACTGTTTTTT
CDR3 protein: CASRLFGNREQEKLFF

J gene: TRBJ1-2
clone size: -
D gene: TRBD1
V gene: TRBV13
CDR3 DNA: TGTGCCAGCAGTTCTCCAGGGGGCAATGGCTACACCTTC
CDR3 protein: CASSSPGGNGYTF

J gene: TRBJ2-7
clone size: few
D gene: -
V gene: TRBV7-9
CDR3 DNA: TGTGCCAGCAGCTTAGCGGCAGGGATGGCCTACGAGCAGTACTTC
CDR3 protein: CASSLAAGMAYEQYF

J gene: TRBJ1-4
clone size: -
D gene: TRBD1
V gene: TRBV5-1
CDR3 DNA: TGCGCCAGCAGCGCGGGGGACAGGGCACGAGAAAAACTGTTTTTT
CDR3 protein: CASSAGDRAREKLFF

J gene: TRBJ1-1
clone size: few
D gene: -
V gene: TRBV28
CDR3 DNA: TGTGCCAGCAGTTTCCCCTCCCACGAGATGAACACTGAAGCTTTCTTT
CDR3 protein: CASSFPSHEMNTEAFF